Sequencing of this TCR beta chain was carried out in a study of beta chain features in type 1 diabetes. Study findings and constraints: Shortening that was moderate but significant affected the TCRB CDR3s of Type 1 diabetes patients in all four CD4+ subsets.

Worth noting for this clone: The target antigen is unknown.

Expressed TCRB transcripts were sequenced because the isolated RNA had all been reverse transcribed beforehand. Profiled with immunoSEQ multiplex PCR; TCRdb holds only in-frame clones, not every one. The repertoire holds around 260,000 clones, 24% seen once, with 0.012% in the top ten. This CDR3 contains 14 residues. V shed 7 bases, J shed 3 bases, and the junction held 7 bases outside the gene matches. Germline CDR1 MDHEN, CDR2 SYDVKM. V gene TRBV28 combines with J gene TRBJ2-7; 9 positions match TRBD2. The specimen sequenced was naive CD4+ T cells from blood. The TCR originated in a woman in her twenties or thirties with type 1 diabetes. CDR3 region: CASIPTSGGYEQYF. The DNA for the CDR3 is TGTGCCAGCATCCCGACTAGCGGAGGCTACGAGCAGTACTTC.